The 13 T cell receptor beta chains below come from one sample, sequenced in a study of blood T cell repertoires in COVID-19. Some clones are missing from TCRdb's copy, which holds only in-frame ones; the method was immunoSEQ multiplex PCR. The table has 65,000 to 90,000 clones, approximately 88% seen once. Material for sequencing was peripheral blood. These receptors all stem from an elderly man with active or convalescent COVID-19.

This clone was counted once. This chain uses TRBV5-1 with TRBJ2-7; D is possibly TRBD2 (5 bases). V was cut by 4 bases and J by 5 bases, with 16 bases left in between. Germline CDR1 and CDR2: SGHRS and YFSETQ. The CDR3 extends over 14 amino acids. CDR3 sequence: CASSLADASHEQYF. The DNA of the CDR3 is TGCGCCAGCAGCCTGGCGGACGCTAGCCACGAGCAGTACTTC.

The V and J genes are TRBV7-9 and TRBJ1-1; 7 nucleotides agree with TRBD1. The germline gives CDR1 SEHNR, CDR2 FQNEAQ (reference sequence). The ends lost 4 bases at V and 3 bases at J; junction bases unmatched: 14. The CDR3 extends over 17 amino acids. The CDR3 region has the DNA TGTGCCAGCAGCTCGAGGGGGCGTGGGGTACGAGACACTGAAGCTTTCTTT. Its translation is CASSSRGRGVRDTEAFF.

The rearrangement uses TRBV20-1 and TRBJ1-2; TRBD1 agrees at 8 bases. CDR3 length: 11 amino acids. CDR1 is DFQATT, CDR2 SNEGSKA, per germline (reference sequence). V was pared by 6 bases and J by 5 bases, with 2 bases of the junction left unmatched. The CDR3 sequence is CSAGQGYGYTF. CDR3 sequence (DNA): TGCAGTGCAGGACAGGGTTATGGCTACACCTTC.

The J gene is TRBJ2-6, the V gene TRBV5-1; 8 bases align to TRBD2. CDR1 and CDR2 (germline): SGHRS, YFSETQ. This CDR3 contains 16 residues. V dropped 4 bases and J dropped 2; count of bases not matched to a gene: 5. The CDR3 DNA is TGCGCCAGCAGCAAAGAAGCGGGAGCTGGGGCCAACGTCCTGACTTTC. This codes for CASSKEAGAGANVLTF.

Note on this clone: The junction departs from the called germline gene at one end, perhaps through a read error. The chain has TRBV20-1 and TRBJ1-5; TRBD1 might be the D (5 bases). From germline, CDR1 is DFQATT and CDR2 SNEGSKA (reference sequence). The CDR3 sequence is 15 residues long. CDR3 sequence: CSASPGPYSNQPQHF. The CDR3 DNA follows: TGCAGCGCTAGTCCAGGGCCCTATAGCAATCAGCCCCAGCATTTT.

This chain links TRBV11-2 with TRBJ2-7; possibly TRBD1 for D (6 bases). The CDR3 has 15 residues. Germline lookup yields CDR1 SGHAT and CDR2 FQNNGV. Trimming stripped 4 bases from V and 2 bases from J, with 15 bases between. This CDR3 is CASSSTTGLTYEQYF. CDR3 nucleotide sequence: TGTGCCAGCAGCTCCACGACAGGTCTTACCTACGAGCAGTACTTC.

The rearrangement joins TRBV30 to TRBJ2-4; TRBD1 aligns across 8 bases. Per the germline V gene, CDR1 is GTSNPN and CDR2 is SVGIG (reference sequence). This CDR3 is 15 amino acids long. J gave up 8 bases and V 2 bases, and 11 bases lay outside the gene matches. CDR3 nucleotides: TGTGCCTGGAGTTCCCGGGACAGGATTTTAGACATTCAGTACTTC. This gives the protein CAWSSRDRILDIQYF.

The V gene is TRBV7-9, the J gene TRBJ1-2; D might be TRBD1 (5 bases). The CDR3 spans 11 residues. V lost 5 bases and J lost 8, with 9 bases in between. Germline V CDR1 and CDR2: SEHNR, FQNEAQ (reference sequence). This chain's CDR3 is CASSRGGGYTF. The DNA for the CDR3 is TGTGCCAGCAGCCGCGGGGGAGGCTACACCTTC.

This clone occurred once. The gene calls are TRBV5-4 and TRBJ2-7; tentative D call: TRBD1 (5 bases). CDR1 SGHNT and CDR2 YYREEE come from the germline V gene (reference sequence). The CDR3 contains 14 residues. The ends were cut back, 0 bases at V and 5 bases at J, with 12 bases in the middle. In DNA form, the CDR3 reads TGTGCCAGCAGCTTGGAGGGGTTGGCCCACGAGCAGTACTTC. This translates into CASSLEGLAHEQYF. Based on the CDR3 plus reference TRBV5-4 and TRBJ2-7, the full variable domain is ETGVTQSPTHLIKTRGQQVTLRCSSQSGHNTVSWYQQALGQGPQFIFQYYREEENGRGNFPPRFSGLQFPNYSSELNVNALELDDSALYLCASSLEGLAHEQYFGPGTRLTVT.

The chain combines TRBV5-1 with TRBJ2-3; D gene unclear. The germline V gene has CDR1 SGHRS and CDR2 YFSETQ. V lost 0 bases and J 6 bases, leaving 11 bases between the germline ends. The length of the CDR3 is 14 residues. CDR3 nucleotides: TGCGCCAGCAGCTTGGCCCTAGTATCGGATACGCAGTATTTT. Amino acid sequence: CASSLALVSDTQYF.

The J gene is TRBJ2-3, the V gene TRBV19; 11 nucleotides align to TRBD2. Unmatched junction bases numbered 3, after V lost 6 bases and J lost 4 bases. This CDR3 is 14 amino acids long. Per the germline V gene, CDR1 is LNHDA and CDR2 is SQIVND (reference sequence). CDR3 bases: TGTGCCAGTAGGACTAGCGGGAAACCAGATACGCAGTATTTT. It yields the protein CASRTSGKPDTQYF.

The chain uses TRBV7-9 and TRBJ2-1; D might be TRBD2 (5 bases). Trimming cost V 5 bases and J 2 bases, with 16 bases left between them. The CDR3 covers 16 residues. Germline V gene sequence: CDR1 SEHNR, CDR2 FQNEAQ (reference sequence). The CDR3 sequence is CASSTLDWLAYNEQFF. CDR3 DNA sequence: TGTGCCAGCAGCACCCTGGACTGGTTAGCCTACAATGAGCAGTTCTTC.

This clone appeared a single time. This chain connects TRBV5-1 to TRBJ1-4; 9 bases map to TRBD1. The CDR3 spans 15 residues. The germline gives CDR1 SGHRS, CDR2 YFSETQ. V gave up 2 bases and J gave up 4 bases; unmatched junction bases: 3. As DNA, the CDR3 is TGCGCCAGCAGCTTAACGACAGGGGGTAATGAAAAACTGTTTTTT. Its translation: CASSLTTGGNEKLFF.